These 23 T cell receptor beta chains share one sample of origin, sequenced in a study of T cell responses to AZD1222 COVID-19 vaccine. Produced via immunoSEQ multiplex PCR; TCRdb's table is partial and in-frame only. Of approximately 150,000 clones detected, approximately 88% appear once; the ten largest clones hold around 0.99%. Sample: peripheral blood, taken 28 days after the second AZD1222 dose. The receptors shown here come from an adult who received the AZD1222 COVID-19 vaccine.

This clone appeared a few times. The J gene is TRBJ1-4, the V gene TRBV5-1; 9 bases agree with TRBD1. V lost 1 base, J lost 8 bases, and 6 bases stayed unmatched. Per the germline V gene, CDR1 is SGHRS and CDR2 is YFSETQ. The CDR3 extends over 15 amino acids. The CDR3 bases are TGCGCCAGCAGCTTGAGTGGGACAGGGAAGGAAAAACTGTTTTTT. Amino acid sequence: CASSLSGTGKEKLFF.

The gene calls are TRBV25-1 and TRBJ2-4, with 9 bases matching TRBD1. The CDR3 totals 14 residues. Germline assignment: CDR1 MGHDK and CDR2 SYGVNS. Losses at the gene ends were 5 bases for V and 4 bases for J; bases not matched to a gene: 3. CDR3 loop: CASSLGQGKNIQYF. CDR3 in DNA: TGTGCCAGCAGTCTAGGACAGGGGAAAAACATTCAGTACTTC.

The chain has TRBV29-1 and TRBJ2-5; D unclear. The CDR3 runs to 11 residues. The V gene's germline CDR1 is SQVTM and CDR2 ANQGSEA. V was clipped by 4 bases and J by 2 bases, with 5 bases between them. CDR3 in amino acids: CSVVLQETQYF. The CDR3 DNA is TGCAGCGTTGTTCTTCAAGAGACCCAGTACTTC.

This sequence joins TRBV6-5 and TRBJ1-5, with 7 bases aligning to TRBD1. The V and J ends lost 4 bases and 4 bases, in that order; junction bases with no gene match: 4. The CDR3 has 14 amino acids. Germline assignment: CDR1 MNHEY and CDR2 SVGAGI. Here the CDR3 reads CASSFLQGNQPQHF. CDR3 bases: TGTGCCAGCAGTTTTTTACAGGGGAATCAGCCCCAGCATTTT.

The chain uses TRBV5-5 and TRBJ1-1; D remains unclear. Per the germline V gene, CDR1 is SGHKS and CDR2 is YYEKEE (reference sequence). Trimming removed 4 bases from V and 4 bases from J, with 8 bases in between. There are 12 residues in the CDR3. The CDR3: CASSATPTEAFF. CDR3 nucleotide sequence: TGTGCCAGCAGCGCGACCCCCACTGAAGCTTTCTTT.

This clone is a singleton in its sample. V usage is TRBV3-1 (or the pseudogene TRBV3-2) and J usage is TRBJ2-7; 7 bases fit TRBD1. Germline loops: CDR1 LGHDT, CDR2 YNNKEL (reference sequence). The CDR3 loop spans 16 amino acids. The trim removed 4 bases at V and 2 bases at J, leaving 11 bases unmatched. CDR3 residues: CASSLGGGTATYEQYF. CDR3 bases: TGTGCCAGCAGCCTTGGGGGTGGGACAGCGACCTACGAGCAGTACTTC.

V is TRBV13 and J is TRBJ1-2, with D hard to call. The germline CDR1 and CDR2 sequences are PRHDT and FYEKMQ (reference sequence). This CDR3 is built from 14 residues. V lost 2 bases and J lost 5, with 12 bases in between. CDR3 coding DNA: TGTGCCAGCAGCTTACTCCAGGTTCCTTATGGCTACACCTTC. Its translation: CASSLLQVPYGYTF. Filled out from reference TRBV13 and TRBJ1-2, the complete variable domain reads AAGVIQSPRHLIKEKRETATLKCYPIPRHDTVYWYQQGPGQDPQFLISFYEKMQSDKGSIPDRFSAQQFSDYHSELNMSSLELGDSALYFCASSLLQVPYGYTFGSGTRLTVV.

The genes are TRBV9 and TRBJ2-2; no definite D call. Trimming took 4 bases from V and 4 from J, leaving 17 bases between them. Germline V gene lookup returns CDR1 SGDLS and CDR2 YYNGEE. The CDR3 length is 16 residues. CDR3 residues: CASSPGPQTFTGELFF. The CDR3 coding sequence is TGTGCCAGCAGCCCAGGACCCCAAACTTTCACCGGGGAGCTGTTTTTT.

This rearrangement joins TRBV7-9 to TRBJ2-2, with TRBD2 identical over 8 bases. The CDR3 loop spans 16 amino acids. V lost 5 bases to trimming and J lost 5 bases; unmatched junction nucleotides: 10. Germline V CDR1 and CDR2: SEHNR, FQNEAQ (reference sequence). The CDR3 is CASSPTGGARTGELFF. As DNA, the CDR3 is TGTGCCAGCAGCCCTACCGGGGGGGCCCGAACCGGGGAGCTGTTTTTT.

The gene calls are TRBV6-5 and TRBJ2-5; D could derive from TRBD1 or TRBD2 (5 bases each). CDR1 and CDR2 (germline): MNHEY, SVGAGI. Trimming took 5 bases from V and 2 from J, leaving 9 bases between them. This CDR3 contains 13 residues. The CDR3 DNA is TGTGCCAGCAGTCTCGGGGCTCAAGAGACCCAGTACTTC. It encodes CASSLGAQETQYF.

J is TRBJ2-3 and V is TRBV29-1; the match to TRBD2 covers 10 bases. The CDR3 sequence is 14 residues long. From germline, CDR1 is SQVTM and CDR2 ANQGSEA. V shed 7 bases and J 1 base; nucleotides not matched to a gene: 5. DNA of the CDR3: TGCAGCGGCTCGAGCGGGGGGGGCACAGATACGCAGTATTTT. Protein sequence: CSGSSGGGTDTQYF.

This chain links TRBV4-2 with TRBJ1-2; 7 bases line up with TRBD1. This CDR3 has 11 residues. Per germline, CDR1 LGHNA and CDR2 YNFKEQ. With V trimmed by 8 bases and J by 8 bases, 5 bases remained unmatched. For the CDR3, the DNA is TGTGCCAGCTTAGGAGGGGGCGGCTACACCTTC. This codes for CASLGGGGYTF.

J is TRBJ1-5 and V is TRBV6-2 or TRBV6-3, with 11 bases that match TRBD1. The CDR3 runs 15 residues. V trimming: 2 bases; J trimming: 6 bases; junction bases outside the gene matches: 3. CDR1 and CDR2 (germline): MNHEY, SVGEGT. The CDR3 loop is CASSYGGTGGQPQHF. The CDR3 DNA follows: TGTGCCAGCAGTTACGGAGGGACAGGGGGTCAGCCCCAGCATTTT.

The chain combines TRBV11-2 with TRBJ2-7; possible D gene TRBD2, 7 bases. The CDR3 spans 14 residues. V lost 2 bases, J lost 6 bases, and 14 bases lay in between. The germline V gene encodes CDR1 SGHAT and CDR2 FQNNGV. The CDR3 region has the DNA TGTGCCAGCAGCTTATGGCAGGGGAGGGGCGAGCAGTACTTC. This codes for CASSLWQGRGEQYF.

V gene TRBV18 combines with J gene TRBJ1-2; possible D gene TRBD1, 6 bases. Germline V gene lookup returns CDR1 KGHSH and CDR2 LQKENI. Trimming took off 1 base at V and 6 bases at J, with 9 bases between the two ends. The CDR3 runs 13 residues. Here the CDR3 reads CASSPQQGDGYTF. DNA of the CDR3: TGTGCCAGCTCACCACAACAGGGCGATGGCTACACCTTC.

This clone was observed a few times. V is TRBV7-9 and J is TRBJ2-2; possible D gene TRBD1, 5 bases. Looked up from germline, CDR1 is SEHNR and CDR2 is FQNEAQ (reference sequence). The V end lost 4 bases, the J end lost 0 bases, and 18 bases lay between the germline ends. The CDR3 sequence is 18 residues long. The CDR3 loop is CASSSNSGHYANTGELFF. The CDR3 nucleotides read TGTGCCAGCAGCTCAAACTCCGGACATTACGCGAACACCGGGGAGCTGTTTTTT.

This clone turned up a few times. The same CDR3 is also encoded by other DNA sequences in this sample. This chain connects TRBV5-1 to TRBJ1-1; D call uncertain. This CDR3 region has 13 residues. V lost 3 bases to trimming and J lost 8 bases, with 14 bases between them. Germline CDR1 SGHRS, CDR2 YFSETQ. CDR3 nucleotides: TGCGCCAGCAGCTCAGGTCAAGGGAACGAAGCTTTCTTT. As protein: CASSSGQGNEAFF.

This clone appeared a single time. The V and J genes are TRBV25-1 and TRBJ1-6; D possibly corresponds to TRBD1 (5 bases). The V and J ends lost 8 bases and 12 bases respectively, with 23 bases between them. CDR3 length: 15 amino acids. The germline V gene encodes CDR1 MGHDK and CDR2 SYGVNS. DNA for the CDR3: TGTGCCAGCTCTGGGGCCCAGGGCCGTCATGAACCCCTCCACTTT. Translating it yields CASSGAQGRHEPLHF.

The V gene is TRBV12-5, the J gene TRBJ1-6; TRBD1 agrees at 7 bases. Germline assignment: CDR1 LGHNT and CDR2 FRNRAP. This CDR3 region has 15 residues. V lost 4 bases to trimming and J lost 7 bases; unmatched junction nucleotides: 7. Here the CDR3 reads CASGWGTDLNSPLHF. The CDR3 region has the DNA TGTGCTAGTGGTTGGGGGACAGATCTAAATTCACCCCTCCACTTT.

V usage is TRBV2 and J usage is TRBJ1-6; tentative D call: TRBD1 (5 bases). Trimming stripped 4 bases from V and 5 bases from J, with 9 bases between. CDR1 is SNHLY and CDR2 is FYNNEI in the germline V gene. The CDR3 loop spans 14 amino acids. CDR3: CASSAGRDNSPLHF. CDR3 sequence (DNA): TGTGCCAGCAGTGCGGGACGGGATAATTCACCCCTCCACTTT.

The chain recombines TRBV7-9 with TRBJ1-1, with a tentative D call TRBD1 (6 bases). CDR3 size: 14 residues. The ends were cut back, 5 bases at V and 7 bases at J, with 17 bases in the middle. The germline CDR1 and CDR2 sequences are SEHNR and FQNEAQ (reference sequence). DNA for the CDR3: TGTGCCAGCAGCGAACGAGGGACAAATCATGAAGCTTTCTTT. This translates into CASSERGTNHEAFF.

A word on this clone: This same CDR3 is encoded by further DNA sequences in the sample. The CDR3 nucleotides are TGTGCCAGCTCACCACGACAGGGGATCACTGAAGCTTTCTTT. This translates into CASSPRQGITEAFF. The chain has TRBV18 and TRBJ1-1; 8 bases fit TRBD1. This CDR3 contains 14 residues. In germline, CDR1 is KGHSH, CDR2 LQKENI. The ends lost 1 base at V and 4 bases at J; junction bases unmatched: 2.

V is TRBV2 and J is TRBJ2-7, with D perhaps TRBD1 or TRBD2 (6 bases each). V lost 8 bases and J 0 bases, leaving 8 bases between the germline ends. Germline V gene sequence: CDR1 SNHLY, CDR2 FYNNEI. CDR3 length: 12 amino acids. CDR3 sequence reads: CASGGHSYEQYF. The CDR3 DNA follows: TGTGCCAGCGGGGGGCACTCCTACGAGCAGTACTTC.